The rows below give T cell receptor beta chains drawn from one sample of a study of shared clonotypes between healthy human individuals. Assay: immunoSEQ multiplex PCR; the TCRdb copy retains only in-frame clones and omits some. The sample shows about 1.4 million clones, roughly 95% of them seen only once. The sequencing sample was made of naive CD4+ T cells sorted from blood. The receptors originated from a man between 25 and 39 years old in good health. CDR3s include the opening cysteine and the closing phenylalanine or tryptophan. The order of the fields is J gene, V gene, CDR3 protein.

J gene: TRBJ1-6; V gene: TRBV7-3; CDR3 protein: CASSLLGRGKEPLHF
J gene: TRBJ2-1; V gene: TRBV28; CDR3 protein: CASSLIGGSYNEQFF
J gene: TRBJ2-1; V gene: TRBV6-4; CDR3 protein: CASSPQPGGSYNEQFF
J gene: TRBJ2-7; V gene: TRBV5-4; CDR3 protein: CASSLGWRPGAYEQYF
J gene: TRBJ2-5; V gene: TRBV5-5; CDR3 protein: CASSSEGLGETQYF
J gene: TRBJ2-5; V gene: TRBV28; CDR3 protein: CASYRETQYF
J gene: TRBJ2-7; V gene: TRBV29-1; CDR3 protein: CSVKRGSSYEQYF
J gene: TRBJ1-1; V gene: TRBV11-1; CDR3 protein: CASQNRRPEIREAFF
J gene: TRBJ2-3; V gene: TRBV7-8; CDR3 protein: CASRSAGFADTQYF
J gene: TRBJ2-1; V gene: TRBV27; CDR3 protein: CASIMTSGRSIALHEQFF
J gene: TRBJ2-4; V gene: TRBV5-6; CDR3 protein: CASSLGTSKNIQYF
J gene: TRBJ2-5; V gene: TRBV6-1; CDR3 protein: CASSEDRGWAETQYF
J gene: TRBJ2-4; V gene: TRBV28; CDR3 protein: CASSLWGGTGKFSAKNIQYF
J gene: TRBJ2-7; V gene: TRBV5-1; CDR3 protein: CASSAMGGYEQYF
J gene: TRBJ2-5; V gene: TRBV5-6; CDR3 protein: CASSLQGRETQYF
J gene: TRBJ2-2; V gene: TRBV28; CDR3 protein: CASGEGLAFGELFF
J gene: TRBJ2-3; V gene: TRBV21-1; CDR3 protein: CASMAENTDTQYF
J gene: TRBJ1-5; V gene: TRBV7-9; CDR3 protein: CASGLSGNQPQHF
J gene: TRBJ2-5; V gene: TRBV4-1; CDR3 protein: CASSHSSGKQETQYF
J gene: TRBJ1-2; V gene: TRBV5-6; CDR3 protein: CASSLVGPYGYTF
J gene: TRBJ2-1; V gene: TRBV10-3; CDR3 protein: CAISEGLAGGYEQFF
J gene: TRBJ2-3; V gene: TRBV2; CDR3 protein: CASSKNLINTDTQYF
J gene: TRBJ1-1; V gene: TRBV28; CDR3 protein: CASILRSGMNTEAFF
J gene: TRBJ2-1; V gene: TRBV9; CDR3 protein: CASSVGVGGSRQTGEQFF
J gene: TRBJ2-2; V gene: TRBV9; CDR3 protein: CASSVTGGALGTGELFF
J gene: TRBJ2-2; V gene: TRBV5-1; CDR3 protein: CASSFGTTGELFF
J gene: TRBJ2-7; V gene: TRBV6-5; CDR3 protein: CASKEAGSSYEQYF
J gene: TRBJ2-1; V gene: TRBV7-8; CDR3 protein: CASSFDNYNEQFF
J gene: TRBJ2-1; V gene: TRBV7-3; CDR3 protein: CASSFTSSAGDEQFF
J gene: TRBJ2-5; V gene: TRBV5-5; CDR3 protein: CASSEVDVQETQYF
J gene: TRBJ2-2; V gene: TRBV30; CDR3 protein: CAWSVGDRGLTGELFF
J gene: TRBJ1-2; V gene: TRBV18; CDR3 protein: CASSLGQGPGYGYTF
J gene: TRBJ2-1; V gene: TRBV11-2; CDR3 protein: CASSLTDSSYNEQFF
J gene: TRBJ2-5; V gene: TRBV28; CDR3 protein: CASSFPGTTNLETQYF
J gene: TRBJ1-3; V gene: TRBV6-1; CDR3 protein: CASTVNSGNTIYF
J gene: TRBJ1-1; V gene: TRBV28; CDR3 protein: CASSPFQGTEAFF
J gene: TRBJ1-2; V gene: TRBV30; CDR3 protein: CAWSVTGNYGYTF
J gene: TRBJ2-7; V gene: TRBV28; CDR3 protein: CASRFFRQTTYEQYF
J gene: TRBJ2-6; V gene: TRBV29-1; CDR3 protein: CSVTSEGSGANVLTF
J gene: TRBJ1-5; V gene: TRBV29-1; CDR3 protein: CRGRGPPQPQHF
J gene: TRBJ1-2; V gene: TRBV7-9; CDR3 protein: CASSFRTNYGYTF
J gene: TRBJ1-2; V gene: TRBV11-2; CDR3 protein: CASSLDRGQNYGYTF
J gene: TRBJ2-3; V gene: TRBV5-6; CDR3 protein: CASSFVGTSKDTQYF
J gene: TRBJ2-3; V gene: TRBV5-4; CDR3 protein: CASSFAGLREGTDTQYF
J gene: TRBJ1-2; V gene: TRBV5-1; CDR3 protein: CASSPRGSGYTF
J gene: TRBJ1-2; V gene: TRBV11-2; CDR3 protein: CASSLRLNGYTF
J gene: TRBJ1-4; V gene: TRBV27; CDR3 protein: CASSLWGTGVEKLFF
J gene: TRBJ2-1; V gene: TRBV5-1; CDR3 protein: CASSPGGGLVNQFF
J gene: TRBJ2-7; V gene: TRBV27; CDR3 protein: CASSPGPAGYEQYF
J gene: TRBJ2-7; V gene: TRBV4-2; CDR3 protein: CASSQTMTSGTYEQYF